This TCR beta chain was found in a study of CXCR3-negative and CXCR3-positive naive CD8 T cells. The CDR3 is 12 amino acids. Germline loops: CDR1 SEHNR, CDR2 FQNEAQ (reference sequence). General study findings and limits: Unlike memory cells, which differed, naive CXCR3-negative and CXCR3-positive cells had similar TRBV-TRBJ usage.

Via 5' RACE with UMI labels, TRB cDNA libraries were prepared. TCRdb re-called the 5' RACE reads, yielding one record per CDR3 amino acid sequence without DNA. The table for this sample gives about 66,000 distinct CDR3 sequences. Worth noting for this clonotype: Its antigen is unknown.

By phenotype, naive CD8+ T cells were CD45RO-CCR7+CD27+CD95-. The chain combines TRBV7-9 with TRBJ2-7. This TCR was sampled from a human donor in good health. Some clones in this sample may be carry-over from other donors' samples. Specimen: naive CXCR3- CD8+ T cells from blood. Stated subset: CD45RO-CCR7+CD27+CD95- naive CD8+ T cells lacking CXCR3 (TNR3-). This chain's CDR3 is CASSLAVYEQYF.